This T cell receptor beta chain is drawn from a study of a mutant IDH1 vaccine in newly diagnosed glioma. Study in general: Eight vaccine injections were given to patients in weeks 1, 3, 5, 7, 11, 15, 19 and 23. The first vaccination came 4-6 weeks after radiotherapy alone, or with temozolomide cycles. It was radiotherapy, temozolomide, or both that patients received previously, with most receiving both.

Time point of the sample: week 5, during vaccination. Every single dose of the vaccine, 300 ug of mutant IDH1 20-mer peptide, came with topical imiquimod. Germline CDR1 SNHLY, CDR2 FYNNEI. The CDR3 has 11 residues. V lost 6 bases and J 3 bases, leaving 6 bases between the germline ends. The method was immunoSEQ multiplex PCR; TCRdb's version includes in-frame clones alone and lacks a portion of them. Seen here are about 42,000 clones, approximately 85% observed once, and the top ten hold 1.5% to 2%. General study results and limits: Pseudoprogression seemingly bore no relation to changes in top peripheral T cell clonotypes.

Points on this clone: The antigen is undetermined.

The clonotype originates from a man in his forties with glioma. The chain has TRBV2 and TRBJ2-7; no clear D gene. The sequenced sample was PBMCs, obtained from a glioma patient whose treatment included an IDH1 peptide vaccine. This CDR3 is CASSYDYEQYF. The CDR3 nucleotides read TGTGCCAGCAGCTACGACTACGAGCAGTACTTC.